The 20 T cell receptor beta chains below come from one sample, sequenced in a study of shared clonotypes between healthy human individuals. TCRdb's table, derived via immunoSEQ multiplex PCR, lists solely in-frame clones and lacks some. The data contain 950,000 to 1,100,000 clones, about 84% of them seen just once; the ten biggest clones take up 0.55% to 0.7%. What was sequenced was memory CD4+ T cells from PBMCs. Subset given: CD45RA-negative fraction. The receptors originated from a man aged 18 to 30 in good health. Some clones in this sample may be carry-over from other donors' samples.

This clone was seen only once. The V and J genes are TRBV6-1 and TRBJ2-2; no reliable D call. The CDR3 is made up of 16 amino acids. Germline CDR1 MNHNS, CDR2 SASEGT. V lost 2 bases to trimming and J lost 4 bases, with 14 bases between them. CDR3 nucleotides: TGTGCCAGCAGTGAACAGGTAGCCCACACCACCGGGGAGCTGTTTTTT. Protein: CASSEQVAHTTGELFF.

The CDR3, as DNA: TGTGCCAGCAGCTTTGTCGTGGGAAACACCGGGGAGCTGTTTTTT. It codes for CASSFVVGNTGELFF. The chain links TRBV11-3 to TRBJ2-2; no clear D. CDR3 length: 15 amino acids. The germline gives CDR1 SGHNT, CDR2 YENEEA. V was cut by 3 bases and J by 2 bases, with 10 bases left in between.

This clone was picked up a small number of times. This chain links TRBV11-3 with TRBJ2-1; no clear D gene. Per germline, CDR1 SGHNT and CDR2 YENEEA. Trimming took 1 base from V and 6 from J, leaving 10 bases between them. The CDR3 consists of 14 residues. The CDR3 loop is CASSLGPESNEQFF. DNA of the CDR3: TGTGCCAGCAGCTTAGGGCCGGAGTCCAATGAGCAGTTCTTC.

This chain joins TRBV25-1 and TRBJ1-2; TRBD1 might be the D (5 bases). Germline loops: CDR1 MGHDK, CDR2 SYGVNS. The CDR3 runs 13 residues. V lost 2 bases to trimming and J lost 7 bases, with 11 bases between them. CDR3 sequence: CASSERGGGGYTF. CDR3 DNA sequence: TGTGCCAGCAGTGAAAGGGGTGGCGGTGGCTACACCTTC.

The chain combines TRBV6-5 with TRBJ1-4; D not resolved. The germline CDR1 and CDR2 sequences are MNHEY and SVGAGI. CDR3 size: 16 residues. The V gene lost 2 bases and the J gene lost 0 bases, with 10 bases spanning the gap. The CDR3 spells CASSYRADPTNEKLFF. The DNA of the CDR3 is TGTGCCAGCAGTTACCGGGCAGACCCAACTAATGAAAAACTGTTTTTT.

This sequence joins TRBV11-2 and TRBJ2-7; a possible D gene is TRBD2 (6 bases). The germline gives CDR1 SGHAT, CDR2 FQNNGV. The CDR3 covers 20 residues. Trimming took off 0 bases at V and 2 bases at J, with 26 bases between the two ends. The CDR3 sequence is CASSLDLVGGGKKVPYEQYF. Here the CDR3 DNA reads TGTGCCAGCAGCTTAGATTTGGTGGGGGGAGGTAAAAAGGTACCCTACGAGCAGTACTTC.

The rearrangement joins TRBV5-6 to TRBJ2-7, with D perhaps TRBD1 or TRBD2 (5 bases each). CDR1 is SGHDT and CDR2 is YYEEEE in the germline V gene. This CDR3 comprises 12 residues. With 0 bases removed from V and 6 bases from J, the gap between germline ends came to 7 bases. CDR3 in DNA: TGTGCCAGCAGCTTGGGAGGGGCCGAGCAGTACTTC. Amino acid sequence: CASSLGGAEQYF.

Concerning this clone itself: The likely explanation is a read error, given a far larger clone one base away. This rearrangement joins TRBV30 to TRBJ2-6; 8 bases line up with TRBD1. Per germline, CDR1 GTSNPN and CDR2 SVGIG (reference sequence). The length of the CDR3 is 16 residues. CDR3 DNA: TGTGCCTGGAGTTTGCAGGGGGCCCCTGGGGCCAACGTCCCGACTTTC. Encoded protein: CAWSLQGAPGANVPTF.

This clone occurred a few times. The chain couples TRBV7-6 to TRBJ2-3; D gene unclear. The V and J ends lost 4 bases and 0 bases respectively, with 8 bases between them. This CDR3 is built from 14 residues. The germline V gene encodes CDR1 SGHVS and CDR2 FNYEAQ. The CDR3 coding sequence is TGTGCCAGCAGCTCCCTGGCTAGCACAGATACGCAGTATTTT. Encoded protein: CASSSLASTDTQYF.

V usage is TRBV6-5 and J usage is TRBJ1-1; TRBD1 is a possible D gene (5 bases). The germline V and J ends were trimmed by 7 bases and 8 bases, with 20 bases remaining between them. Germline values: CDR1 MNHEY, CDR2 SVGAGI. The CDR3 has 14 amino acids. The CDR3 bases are TGTGCCAGCACCGCCAGGCAGGGAGAATCGGAAGCTTTCTTT. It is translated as CASTARQGESEAFF.

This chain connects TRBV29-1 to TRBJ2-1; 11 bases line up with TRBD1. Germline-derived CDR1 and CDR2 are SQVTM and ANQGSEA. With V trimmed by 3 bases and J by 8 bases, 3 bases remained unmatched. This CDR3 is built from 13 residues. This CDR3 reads CSVEGQGGDEQFF. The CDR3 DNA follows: TGCAGCGTTGAGGGACAGGGGGGCGATGAGCAGTTCTTC.

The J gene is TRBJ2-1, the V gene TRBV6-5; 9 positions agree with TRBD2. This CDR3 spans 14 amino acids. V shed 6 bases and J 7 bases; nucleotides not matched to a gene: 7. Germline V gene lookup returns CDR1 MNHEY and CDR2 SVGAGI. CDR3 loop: CASRPSGVENEQFF. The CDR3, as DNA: TGTGCCAGCAGACCTAGCGGGGTTGAAAATGAGCAGTTCTTC.

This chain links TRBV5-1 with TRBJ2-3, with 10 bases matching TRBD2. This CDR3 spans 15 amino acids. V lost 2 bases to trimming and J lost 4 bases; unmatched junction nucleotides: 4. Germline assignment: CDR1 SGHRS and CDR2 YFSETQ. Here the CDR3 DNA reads TGCGCCAGCAGCTTTGGAGCGGGAGGGCCAGATACGCAGTATTTT. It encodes CASSFGAGGPDTQYF.

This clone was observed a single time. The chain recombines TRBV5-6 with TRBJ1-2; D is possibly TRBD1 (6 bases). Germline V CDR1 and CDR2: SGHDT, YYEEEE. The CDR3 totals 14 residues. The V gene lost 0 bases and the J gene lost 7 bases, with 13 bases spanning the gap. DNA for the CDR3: TGTGCCAGCAGCTTGGAACAGGGTAGATCTGGCTACACCTTC. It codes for CASSLEQGRSGYTF.

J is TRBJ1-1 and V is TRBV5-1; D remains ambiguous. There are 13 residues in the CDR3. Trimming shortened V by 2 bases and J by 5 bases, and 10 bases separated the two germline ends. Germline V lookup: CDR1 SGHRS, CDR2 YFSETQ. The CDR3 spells CASSLGLPTEAFF. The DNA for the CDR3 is TGCGCCAGCAGCTTAGGACTCCCAACTGAAGCTTTCTTT.

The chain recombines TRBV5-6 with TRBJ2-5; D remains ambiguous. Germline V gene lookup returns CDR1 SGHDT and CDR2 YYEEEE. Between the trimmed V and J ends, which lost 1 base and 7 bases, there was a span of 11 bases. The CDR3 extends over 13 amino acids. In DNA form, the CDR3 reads TGTGCCAGCAGCTTGCGAAATTTGGTGACCCAGTACTTC. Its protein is CASSLRNLVTQYF.

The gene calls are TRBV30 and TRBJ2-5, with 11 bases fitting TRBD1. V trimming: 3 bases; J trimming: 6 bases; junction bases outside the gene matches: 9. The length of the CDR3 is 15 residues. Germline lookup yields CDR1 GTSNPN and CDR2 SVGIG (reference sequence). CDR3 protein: CAWRTGTGGVKTQYF. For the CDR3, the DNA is TGTGCCTGGAGGACCGGGACAGGGGGTGTCAAGACCCAGTACTTC.

The CDR3 nucleotides read TGTGCCTGGAGTGCCTTTACCCAAGAGACCCAGTACTTC. Its protein is CAWSAFTQETQYF. The J gene is TRBJ2-5, the V gene TRBV30; no clear D gene. The CDR3 is 13 residues long. V was cut by 1 base and J by 1 base, with 7 bases left in between. Germline values: CDR1 GTSNPN, CDR2 SVGIG (reference sequence).

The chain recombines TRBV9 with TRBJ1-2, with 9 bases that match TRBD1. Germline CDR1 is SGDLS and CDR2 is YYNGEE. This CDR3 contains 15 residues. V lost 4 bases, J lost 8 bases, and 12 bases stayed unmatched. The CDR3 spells CASSSFYGTGRGYTF. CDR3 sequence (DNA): TGTGCCAGCAGCTCATTCTATGGGACAGGGAGGGGCTACACCTTC.

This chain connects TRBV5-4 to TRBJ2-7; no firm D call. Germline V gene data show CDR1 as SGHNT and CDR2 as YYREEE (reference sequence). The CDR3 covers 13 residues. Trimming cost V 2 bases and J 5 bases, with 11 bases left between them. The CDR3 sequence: CASSFSSSNEQYF. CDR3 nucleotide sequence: TGTGCCAGCAGCTTTAGTTCTAGTAACGAGCAGTACTTC.